Listed below are T cell receptor beta chains from one sample, sequenced in a study of PD-1 blockade in classical Hodgkin lymphoma. The protocol was immunoSEQ multiplex PCR, while the TCRdb copy is restricted to in-frame clones and leaves out a portion. The data contain tens of thousands of clones, about 92% of them seen just once; the ten biggest clones take up about 9.6%. The specimen comprised peripheral blood mononuclear cells (PBMCs), sampled at baseline. The origin of the receptors is a human donor with classical Hodgkin lymphoma. Both conserved end residues are part of each CDR3. The order of the fields is clone size, D gene, V gene, J gene, CDR3 DNA, CDR3 protein. The D gene is left open where the match is weak. Clone size is stated in some rows and not others, as once, few, many or a class when expanded.

.	TRBD1	TRBV4-2	TRBJ2-7	TGTGCCAGCAGCCAGACAGGGGGCCGCGAGCAGTACTTC	CASSQTGGREQYF
.	.	TRBV19	TRBJ2-5	TGTGCCAGTAGTCGGGAGGCAGTGGGGACACTCTTTTGGGAGACCCAGTACTTC	CASSREAVGTLFWETQYF
once	.	TRBV4-1	TRBJ2-3	TGCGCCAGCAGCCAAGCTGGCAGTCCAACAGATACGCAGTATTTT	CASSQAGSPTDTQYF
.	.	TRBV19	TRBJ1-6	TGTGCCACTAATCCAGGGATGAATAATTCACCCCTCCACTTT	CATNPGMNNSPLHF
.	TRBD2	TRBV11-2	TRBJ2-1	TGTGCCAGCAGCTCCGTGCGGGGGGGCTTTTTGAATGAGCAGTTCTTC	CASSSVRGGFLNEQFF
.	.	TRBV6-1	TRBJ2-5	TGTGCCAGCAGTGAAGCGGAGACCCAGTACTTC	CASSEAETQYF
.	.	TRBV28	TRBJ2-7	TGTGCCAGCAGCATGCCATCCAGGGGACTCTACGAGCAGTACTTC	CASSMPSRGLYEQYF
once	TRBD2	TRBV4-1	TRBJ2-7	TGCGCCAGCAGCCTTAATAGCGGGGGTACCTACGAGCAGTACTTC	CASSLNSGGTYEQYF
once	.	TRBV28	TRBJ2-7	TGTGCCAGCAATGGGGGCGTAACCTACGAGCAGTACTTC	CASNGGVTYEQYF
.	.	TRBV16	TRBJ1-1	TGTGCCAGCAGCCAATCGGAGAACCCGAACACTGAAGCTTTCTTT	CASSQSENPNTEAFF
once	.	TRBV19	TRBJ1-6	TGTGCCAGTAACCTAGGGGTGGATTCACCCCTCCACTTT	CASNLGVDSPLHF
.	.	TRBV7-6	TRBJ1-3	TGTGCCAGCAGCTTAGAAGTGGGGGGAACTAGAAACACCATATATTTT	CASSLEVGGTRNTIYF
once	TRBD1	TRBV28	TRBJ2-1	TGTGCCAGCAGTTTATGGGGGGACAGGGTCTACAATGAGCAGTTCTTC	CASSLWGDRVYNEQFF
.	.	TRBV4-2	TRBJ2-5	TGTGCCAGCAGCGACGGGGGGCGGGAGACCCAGTACTTC	CASSDGGRETQYF
.	.	TRBV5-1	TRBJ2-5	TGCGCCAGCACCTTGGAGGGGCCGGGGCGGGTAGAGACCCAGTACTTC	CASTLEGPGRVETQYF
.	TRBD2	TRBV7-6	TRBJ2-7	TGTGCCAGCAGCACCTCGGGGGGACTTACTCTCTACGAGCAGTACTTC	CASSTSGGLTLYEQYF
.	.	TRBV9	TRBJ1-4	TGTGCCAGCAGCAACGGACCGAGGGAAAAACTGTTTTTT	CASSNGPREKLFF
once	TRBD1	TRBV4-1	TRBJ1-2	TGCGCCAGCAGCCAGGAAGGGACAGGACTCTATGGCTACACCTTC	CASSQEGTGLYGYTF
.	.	TRBV7-9	TRBJ2-5	TGTGCCAGCAGCTTCACGGAAGAGACCCAGTACTTC	CASSFTEETQYF
.	TRBD1	TRBV19	TRBJ1-2	TGTGCCAGTAGTATTCCGGGACAGCCCTATGGCTACACCTTC	CASSIPGQPYGYTF
.	TRBD2	TRBV7-6	TRBJ2-1	TGTGCCAGCAGCAGATCGGGACTACCTAACAATGAGCAGTTCTTC	CASSRSGLPNNEQFF
.	.	TRBV11-2	TRBJ1-6	TGTGCCAGCAGCCAAGCGGGGGAACCCTCTAATTCACCCCTCCACTTT	CASSQAGEPSNSPLHF
.	.	TRBV27	TRBJ2-6	TGTGCCAGCAGTTTGGGGACCGGGGCCAACGTCCTGACTTTC	CASSLGTGANVLTF
few	.	TRBV28	TRBJ1-2	TGTGCCAGCAGTCCCCCGGCCAGGACAAACTATGGCTACACCTTC	CASSPPARTNYGYTF
.	.	TRBV11-2	TRBJ1-2	TGTGCCAGCAGCCCCTCCAGCTTTGACAGCTATGGCTACACCTTC	CASSPSSFDSYGYTF
few	.	TRBV28	TRBJ2-7	TGTGCCAGCACCGAACGGGATGGGGTCTACGAGCAGTACTTC	CASTERDGVYEQYF
.	.	TRBV6-1	TRBJ2-7	TGTGCCAGCAGTGTTAACCTCCCCTACGAGCAGTACTTC	CASSVNLPYEQYF
.	.	TRBV27	TRBJ2-3	TGTGCCAGCAGGGCCATAGCGGAGCCTAGCACAGATACGCAGTATTTT	CASRAIAEPSTDTQYF
.	TRBD1	TRBV19	TRBJ2-4	TGTGCCAGTCGGGTTGGACAGGGGCTTTCAGACATTCAGTACTTC	CASRVGQGLSDIQYF
.	TRBD1	TRBV5-1	TRBJ2-6	TGCGCCAGCAGCTCCGGGACAGGGGGCAACGTAGGGGCCAACGTCCTGACTTTC	CASSSGTGGNVGANVLTF
.	.	TRBV19	TRBJ1-6	TGTGCCAGTAGTATAGAAGGGGGGCCGGATAATTCACCCCTCCACTTT	CASSIEGGPDNSPLHF
.	TRBD1	TRBV28	TRBJ2-1	TGTGCCAGCAGCTGGACAGGGTGGGGGCATGAGCAGTTCTTC	CASSWTGWGHEQFF
.	.	TRBV28	TRBJ2-7	TGTGCCAGCAGTTTATTGATCACCTACGAGCAGTACTTC	CASSLLITYEQYF
.	TRBD1	TRBV27	TRBJ2-3	TGTGCCAGCAGTTTAGAGCCGGGACAGGGATTGCCAGATACGCAGTATTTT	CASSLEPGQGLPDTQYF
.	.	TRBV7-3	TRBJ2-2	TGTGCCAGCAGCGCGCAGACACCCGGGGAGCTGTTTTTT	CASSAQTPGELFF
.	.	TRBV18	TRBJ2-7	TGTGCCAGCTCACCTGACTATACCTACGAGCAGTACTTC	CASSPDYTYEQYF
.	TRBD1	TRBV7-3	TRBJ2-3	TGTGCCAGCAGCTTAAAAGGGGGCTCTACAGATACGCAGTATTTT	CASSLKGGSTDTQYF
.	.	TRBV5-1	TRBJ2-5	TGCGCCAGCAGCGGCCAGGGGAGAGAGACCCAGTACTTC	CASSGQGRETQYF
.	TRBD2	TRBV7-9	TRBJ2-5	TGTGCCAGCAGACCACTAGCGACTAAGTACCAAGAGACCCAGTACTTC	CASRPLATKYQETQYF
.	TRBD1	TRBV11-3	TRBJ1-6	TGTGCCAGCAGCCGCGACAGGGACTCACCCCTCCACTTT	CASSRDRDSPLHF
.	.	TRBV10-3	TRBJ1-1	TGTGCCATCAGTGAGTCGATCGACACTGAAGCTTTCTTT	CAISESIDTEAFF
.	TRBD2	TRBV9	TRBJ2-3	TGTGCCAGCAGCTTGGGATATAGGGTAGCGGGAGGCGCAGATACGCAGTATTTT	CASSLGYRVAGGADTQYF
once	.	TRBV28	TRBJ2-1	TGTGCCAGCAGTTCGCGGACCGCCTACAATGAGCAGTTCTTC	CASSSRTAYNEQFF
.	.	TRBV21-1	TRBJ2-7	TGTGCCAGCACCGAGACAGGGTTCTACGAGCAGTACTTC	CASTETGFYEQYF
.	.	TRBV27	TRBJ1-6	TGTGCCAGCAGTGGGGGGGTTTCGAGTTCACCCCTCCACTTT	CASSGGVSSSPLHF
few	.	TRBV14	TRBJ1-1	TGTGCCAGCAGCCAAGGGGCGGCTTGGAACACTGAAGCTTTCTTT	CASSQGAAWNTEAFF
.	.	TRBV2	TRBJ2-1	TGTGCCAGCAGGTACAGGTCCCCAGACAATGAGCAGTTCTTC	CASRYRSPDNEQFF
.	TRBD1	TRBV27	TRBJ2-3	TGTGCCAGCAGTTCCATAGGACAGGGGGCGCTGAGGGCAGATACGCAGTATTTT	CASSSIGQGALRADTQYF
.	.	TRBV19	TRBJ1-2	TGTGCCAGTAGTATAAGCGTTTTTGACTATGGCTACACCTTC	CASSISVFDYGYTF
once	TRBD2	TRBV15	TRBJ2-3	TGTGCCACCAGGGGCCCGGGACTAGCGGACACAGATACGCAGTATTTT	CATRGPGLADTDTQYF
.	.	TRBV10-3	TRBJ2-3	TGTGCCATCAGTGAGACTAGTCGTGGTACGCAGTATTTT	CAISETSRGTQYF